The T cell receptor beta chain described here comes from a study of blood T cell repertoires in COVID-19. CDR1 and CDR2 from the germline V gene are LNHDA and SQIVND (reference sequence). This CDR3 is built from 17 residues. Trimming shortened V by 4 bases and J by 0 bases, and 16 bases separated the two germline ends. As processed by the authors: Nucleated cell counts were estimated from reference gene primer amplification. Libraries were prepared by immunoSEQ multiplex PCR; TCRdb keeps only in-frame clonotypes and omits some of them. V and J calls and clone size follow that table, whereas D and trimming were derived from the DNA. The sample shows about 240,000 clones, more than 75% of them seen only once. Participants were aged about 18 to 90 years, lived in 20 to 30 US areas, and enrolled virtually. Clinical history as reported by participants underpinned cohort assignment.

The clonotype comes from a woman aged 40 to 55 with acute COVID-19. The chain couples TRBV19 to TRBJ1-3; weak D call: TRBD1 (5 bases). The source material was PBMCs or T cells enriched from blood (not recorded which). CDR3 DNA: TGTGCCAGTAGTACGATGACAGCGTTAAACTCTGGAAACACCATATATTTT. It yields the protein CASSTMTALNSGNTIYF.